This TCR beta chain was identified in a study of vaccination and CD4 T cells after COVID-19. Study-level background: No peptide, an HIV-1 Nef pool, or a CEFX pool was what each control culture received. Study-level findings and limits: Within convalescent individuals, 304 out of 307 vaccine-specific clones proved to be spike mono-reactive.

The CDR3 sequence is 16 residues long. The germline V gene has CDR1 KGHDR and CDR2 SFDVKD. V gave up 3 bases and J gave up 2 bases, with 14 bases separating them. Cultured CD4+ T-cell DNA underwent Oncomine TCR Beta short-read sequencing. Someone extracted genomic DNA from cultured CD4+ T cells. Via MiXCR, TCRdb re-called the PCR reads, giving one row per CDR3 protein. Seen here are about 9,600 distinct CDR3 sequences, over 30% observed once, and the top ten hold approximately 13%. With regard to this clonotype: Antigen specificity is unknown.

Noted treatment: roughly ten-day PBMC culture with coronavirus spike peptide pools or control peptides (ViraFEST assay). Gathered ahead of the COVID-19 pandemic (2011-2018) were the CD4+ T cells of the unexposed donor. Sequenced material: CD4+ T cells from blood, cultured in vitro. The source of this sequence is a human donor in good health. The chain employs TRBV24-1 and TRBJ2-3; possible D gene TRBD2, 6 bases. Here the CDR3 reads CATSDEAGRHTDTQYF. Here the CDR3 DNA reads TGTGCCACCAGTGATGAGGCGGGGAGACACACAGATACGCAGTATTTT.